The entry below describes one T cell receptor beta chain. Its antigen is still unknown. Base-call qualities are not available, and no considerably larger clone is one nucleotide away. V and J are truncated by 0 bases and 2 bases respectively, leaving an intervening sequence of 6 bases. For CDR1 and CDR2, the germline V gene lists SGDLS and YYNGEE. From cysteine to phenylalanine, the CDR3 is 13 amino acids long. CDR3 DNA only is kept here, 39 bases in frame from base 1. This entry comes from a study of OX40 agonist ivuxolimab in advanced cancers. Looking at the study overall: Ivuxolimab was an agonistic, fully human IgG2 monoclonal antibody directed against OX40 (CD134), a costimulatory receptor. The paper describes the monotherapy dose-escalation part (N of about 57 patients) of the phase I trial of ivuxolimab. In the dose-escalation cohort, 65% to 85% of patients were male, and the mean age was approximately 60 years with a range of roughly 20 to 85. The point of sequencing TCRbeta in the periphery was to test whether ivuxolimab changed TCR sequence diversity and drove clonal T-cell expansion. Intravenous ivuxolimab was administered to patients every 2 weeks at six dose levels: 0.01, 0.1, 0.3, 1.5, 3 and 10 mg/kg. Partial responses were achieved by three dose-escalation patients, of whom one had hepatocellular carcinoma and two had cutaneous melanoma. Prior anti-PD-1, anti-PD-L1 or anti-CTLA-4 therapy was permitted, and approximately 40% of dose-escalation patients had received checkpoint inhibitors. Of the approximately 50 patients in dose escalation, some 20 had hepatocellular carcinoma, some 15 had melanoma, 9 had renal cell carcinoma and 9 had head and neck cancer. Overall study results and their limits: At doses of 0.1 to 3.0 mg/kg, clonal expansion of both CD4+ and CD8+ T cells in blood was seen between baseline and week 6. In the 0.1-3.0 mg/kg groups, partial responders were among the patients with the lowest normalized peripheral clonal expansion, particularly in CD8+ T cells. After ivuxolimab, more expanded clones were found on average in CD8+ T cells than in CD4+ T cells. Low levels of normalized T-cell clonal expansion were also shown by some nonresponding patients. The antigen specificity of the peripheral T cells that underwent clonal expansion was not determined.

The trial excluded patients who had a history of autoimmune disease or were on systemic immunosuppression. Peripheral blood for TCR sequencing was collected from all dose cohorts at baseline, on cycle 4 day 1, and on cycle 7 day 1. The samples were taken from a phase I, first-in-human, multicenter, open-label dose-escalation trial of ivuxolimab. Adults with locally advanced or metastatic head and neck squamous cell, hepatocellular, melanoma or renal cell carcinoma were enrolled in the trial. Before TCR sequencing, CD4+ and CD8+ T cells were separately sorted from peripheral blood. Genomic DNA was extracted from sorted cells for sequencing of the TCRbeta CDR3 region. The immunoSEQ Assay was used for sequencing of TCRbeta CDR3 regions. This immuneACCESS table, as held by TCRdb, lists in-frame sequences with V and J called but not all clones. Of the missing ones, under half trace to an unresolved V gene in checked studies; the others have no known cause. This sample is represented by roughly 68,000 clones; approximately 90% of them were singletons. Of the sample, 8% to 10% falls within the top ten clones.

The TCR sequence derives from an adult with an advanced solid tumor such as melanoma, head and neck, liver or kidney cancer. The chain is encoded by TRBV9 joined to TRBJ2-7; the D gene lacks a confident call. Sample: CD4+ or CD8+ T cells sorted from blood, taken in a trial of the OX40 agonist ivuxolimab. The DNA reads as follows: TGTGCCAGCAGCGTAGGAATACCCTACGAGCAGTACTTC. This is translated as CASSVGIPYEQYF.